The next 17 T cell receptor beta chains were all read from a single sample in a study of T cells in Graves' hyperthyroidism and ophthalmopathy. RNA transcripts gave rise to amplified TCR beta CDR3 regions. RT-PCR in the first round (using the HTBI primer set) targeted the TCR CDR3. MiXCR was run by TCRdb on the multiplex PCR reads, yielding one entry per CDR3 protein. This sample carries approximately 420,000 distinct CDR3 sequences, more than 13% of them seen once, and the ten largest clones take around a third. The sequenced material came from blood. These receptors came from a woman aged 30 to 39 with Graves' hyperthyroidism.

The chain is built from TRBV3-1 and TRBJ2-1; TRBD2 agrees at 12 bases. CDR3 length: 16 amino acids. The V segment lost 4 bases and the J segment 7 bases; nucleotides outside the gene matches: 8. The germline CDR1 and CDR2 sequences are LGHDT and YNNKEL (reference sequence). For the CDR3, the DNA is TGTGCCAGCAGCCCTTACCCGACTAGCGGGAGAAATGAGCAGTTCTTC. Translating gives CASSPYPTSGRNEQFF.

This clonotype was picked up many times. The chain couples TRBV4-1 to TRBJ1-5; D call uncertain. Germline loops: CDR1 MGHRA, CDR2 YSYEKL. The V and J ends lost 0 bases and 0 bases respectively, with 12 bases between them. The CDR3 length is 17 residues. DNA of the CDR3: TGCGCCAGCAGCCAAGATTACCCCGCAGGTAGCAATCAGCCCCAGCATTTT. Encoded protein: CASSQDYPAGSNQPQHF.

This clonotype was observed at least ten times. The chain carries TRBV11-2 and TRBJ1-1; no clear D gene. The germline CDR1 and CDR2 sequences are SGHAT and FQNNGV. V was cut by 7 bases and J by 1 base, with 1 base left in between. There are 10 residues in the CDR3. The CDR3 spells CASKNTEAFF. CDR3 nucleotides: TGTGCCAGCAAGAACACTGAAGCTTTCTTT.

The J gene is TRBJ2-1, the V gene TRBV28; TRBD1 aligns across 8 bases. The CDR3 is 15 amino acids. Germline assignment: CDR1 MDHEN and CDR2 SYDVKM. Germline trimming cut 6 bases from V and 5 bases from J; bases unmatched to any gene: 9. CDR3 nucleotide sequence: TGTGCCAGCAGCAGGCAGGGGGCGGACGACAATGAGCAGTTCTTC. It yields the protein CASSRQGADDNEQFF.

There are many counts of this clonotype. This chain links TRBV11-2 with TRBJ2-2, with D unresolved. Germline V lookup: CDR1 SGHAT, CDR2 FQNNGV. The CDR3 extends over 15 amino acids. V lost 1 base and J 6 bases, leaving 12 bases between the germline ends. This CDR3 is CASSLGLRWSGELFF. CDR3 coding DNA: TGTGCCAGCAGCTTAGGGCTACGCTGGTCCGGGGAGCTGTTTTTT.

This chain connects TRBV28 to TRBJ2-4, with unresolved D. Germline-derived CDR1 and CDR2 are MDHEN and SYDVKM. V lost 5 bases to trimming and J lost 9 bases, with 14 bases between them. The CDR3 contains 13 residues. This chain's CDR3 is CASSTPGPGIQYF. The CDR3 nucleotides are TGTGCCAGCAGTACTCCAGGACCGGGCATTCAGTACTTC.

The chain uses TRBV20-1 and TRBJ1-3, with D hard to call. The V and J ends lost 5 bases and 0 bases respectively, with 5 bases between them. Germline V gene data show CDR1 as DFQATT and CDR2 as SNEGSKA (reference sequence). CDR3 length: 12 residues. CDR3 sequence: CSAYHSGNTIYF. Here the CDR3 DNA reads TGCAGTGCTTATCACTCTGGAAACACCATATATTTT.

The CDR3 nucleotides are TGTGCCAGCAGCGCCGGACTAGCGGGAGCATGGGTAGATACGCAGTATTTT. This translates into CASSAGLAGAWVDTQYF. The rearrangement joins TRBV3-1 to TRBJ2-3, with 13 bases identical to TRBD2. Per germline, CDR1 LGHDT and CDR2 YNNKEL (reference sequence). The CDR3 consists of 17 residues. Unmatched junction bases numbered 10, after V lost 5 bases and J lost 5 bases.

This clonotype was found a few times. V is TRBV20-1 and J is TRBJ2-1; D not certain. The CDR3 contains 13 residues. Germline CDR1 reads DFQATT; CDR2 reads SNEGSKA (reference sequence). Between the trimmed V and J ends, which lost 0 bases and 5 bases, there was a span of 8 bases. CDR3 in amino acids: CSARDNSNNEQFF. DNA of the CDR3: TGCAGTGCTAGAGATAACAGTAACAATGAGCAGTTCTTC.

This clonotype occurred many times. This chain joins TRBV3-1 and TRBJ2-3; TRBD2 aligns across 8 bases. The CDR3 consists of 16 residues. The V and J ends lost 0 bases and 6 bases, in that order; junction bases with no gene match: 8. CDR1 and CDR2 (germline): LGHDT, YNNKEL (reference sequence). CDR3 residues: CASSQEGLVGGDTQYF. As DNA, the CDR3 is TGTGCCAGCAGCCAAGAGGGACTAGTCGGAGGGGATACGCAGTATTTT.

This clonotype was counted many times. The rearrangement uses TRBV20-1 and TRBJ2-3, with TRBD2 identical over 12 bases. CDR3 length equals 15 residues. CDR1 and CDR2 from the germline V gene are DFQATT and SNEGSKA (reference sequence). Trimming cost V 6 bases and J 5 bases; bases outside gene matches: 9. Here the CDR3 reads CSATGTSGFIDTQYF. In DNA, the CDR3 is TGCAGTGCCACCGGGACTAGCGGGTTTATAGATACGCAGTATTTT.

This clonotype was found many times. The chain carries TRBV3-1 and TRBJ2-3; possibly TRBD2 for D (5 bases). The CDR3 consists of 17 residues. Germline-derived CDR1 and CDR2 are LGHDT and YNNKEL (reference sequence). Trimming stripped 3 bases from V and 3 bases from J, with 19 bases between. Here the CDR3 reads CASSQLRSASGTDTQYF. CDR3 nucleotides: TGTGCCAGCAGCCAGTTGCGGAGCGCCTCGGGGACAGATACGCAGTATTTT.

This clonotype came up many times. The rearrangement joins TRBV6-2 or TRBV6-3 to TRBJ2-7; D unresolved. Trimming shortened V by 2 bases and J by 7 bases, and 6 bases separated the two germline ends. Germline-derived CDR1 and CDR2 are MNHEY and SVGEGT. The CDR3 sequence is 11 residues long. The CDR3 DNA sequence: TGTGCCAGCAGTTACGTGAGTGAGCAGTACTTC. Its protein product is CASSYVSEQYF.

V usage is TRBV20-1 and J usage is TRBJ2-1; 12 bases match TRBD2. CDR3 length: 18 residues. Germline CDR1 reads DFQATT; CDR2 reads SNEGSKA (reference sequence). V dropped 6 bases and J dropped 4; count of bases not matched to a gene: 16. The CDR3 loop is CSALGLAGLRALYNEQFF. CDR3 nucleotides: TGCAGTGCCCTTGGACTAGCGGGGCTACGGGCCCTTTACAATGAGCAGTTCTTC.

In its sample, this clonotype was seen many times. The genes are TRBV12-3 or TRBV12-4 and TRBJ1-2, with TRBD1 identical over 9 bases. CDR3 length: 14 amino acids. Trimming removed 4 bases from V and 7 bases from J; junction bases left unmatched: 7. The CDR3 DNA reads as TGTGCCAGCAGTTCTTCCGGGACAGGGTTTGGCTACACCTTC. Its translation is CASSSSGTGFGYTF.

This clonotype was detected only a few times. V is TRBV10-2 and J is TRBJ2-1; D perhaps matches TRBD1 (6 bases). Looked up from germline, CDR1 is WSHSY and CDR2 is SAAADI. The CDR3 is 14 amino acids. The V end was cut by 6 bases, the J end by 4 bases, with 13 bases between. CDR3 region: CASRRDTVYNEQFF. CDR3 nucleotide sequence: TGCGCCAGCAGACGGGACACCGTATACAATGAGCAGTTCTTC.

By sample share, this clonotype is large. This chain links TRBV28 with TRBJ2-5; 12 positions agree with TRBD2. CDR1 is MDHEN, CDR2 SYDVKM, per germline. CDR3 length: 16 amino acids. With V trimmed by 2 bases and J by 5 bases, 6 bases remained unmatched. The CDR3 loop reads CASSLPSGRAGETQYF. The CDR3 DNA reads as TGTGCCAGCAGTTTACCTAGCGGGAGGGCCGGTGAGACCCAGTACTTC.